The clone carrying this TCR beta chain occurred many times. The time point is: healthy volunteer bleed at 6 weeks. From whole blood left unfractionated, total RNA was extracted. The entry originates in a study of human T cells and chemical hapten exposure. The CDR3 spans 16 residues. Between the trimmed V and J ends, which lost 3 bases and 3 bases, there was a span of 15 bases. Germline V lookup: CDR1 MNHEY, CDR2 SMNVEV (reference sequence). MiXCR, applied by TCRdb to the RACE reads, yields one record per CDR3 protein. The profile shows approximately 34,000 distinct CDR3 sequences, roughly 5% of them singletons.

The sequence was obtained from a human donor in good health. Some clones in this sample may be carry-over from other donors' samples. This chain uses TRBV27 with TRBJ2-1; perhaps D is TRBD1 or TRBD2 (5 bases each). The sample consisted of whole blood. The CDR3 loop is CASSFLRDRRYNEQFF. Written as DNA, the CDR3 is TGTGCCAGCAGTTTTTTACGGGACCGACGCTACAATGAGCAGTTCTTC.